The table lists the clone carrying this T cell receptor beta chain with many counts. Its antigen is unidentified. CDR3 regions were amplified by Arm-PCR using iRepertoire HTBI primers to build TCR beta libraries. TCRdb re-derived calls from the multiplex PCR reads in MiXCR, one entry per CDR3 protein. The table has fewer than 650,000 distinct CDR3 sequences, more than 15% seen once. The sample comes from a study of regulatory T cells in long-lasting Graves disease. Time point of the sample: newly diagnosed GD, antithyroid drugs for less than 3 months. There was RNA extracted from PBMCs, and the TCR library was made from it. Notes on the study in general: Peripheral blood alone, not thyroid tissue, underwent study. Repertoires from persistent disease leaned toward TRBV28, TRBJ1-2 and TRBJ2-5. Small numbers of samples may have cut accuracy.

V lost 6 bases, J lost 1 base, and 7 bases stayed unmatched. Germline lookup yields CDR1 SGHAT and CDR2 FQNNGV. The length of the CDR3 is 15 residues. These same records also appear under a second study, on T cells in Graves' hyperthyroidism and ophthalmopathy. This second study notes: In the first-round RT-PCR of the TCR CDR3, the HTBI primer set was used.

This receptor was identified in a young man with Graves disease. This rearrangement joins TRBV11-2 to TRBJ2-3; 7 bases are shared with TRBD2. Sequenced material: peripheral blood mononuclear cells (PBMCs), taken at new diagnosis, from a patient treated with antithyroid drugs. This CDR3 is CASRSWGGGTDTQYF. DNA of the CDR3: TGTGCCAGCAGGTCGTGGGGAGGGGGCACAGATACGCAGTATTTT.